This T cell receptor (beta chain) is drawn from a study of blood T cell repertoires in COVID-19. Study information: Sites across the United States, Italy and Spain contributed samples from acute and convalescent COVID-19. Sources were T cells, B-cell-depleted T cells, or PBMCs; the material itself was cDNA or gDNA.

The CDR3 sequence is 17 residues long. Germline V gene data show CDR1 as SEHNR and CDR2 as FQNEAQ (reference sequence). After removal of 4 bases from V and 4 bases from J, the junction contained 15 bases not matched to a gene. How the authors handled the data: How many nucleated cells were present was estimated from reference gene primer amplification. Measured with immunoSEQ multiplex PCR; TCRdb has only the in-frame clones, and not every one. V, J and clone size are those of that table, while D and trimming were read from the DNA. The table shows more than 150,000 clones, with about 85% occurring only once.

This receptor was obtained from a man aged 65 to 85 with active or convalescent COVID-19. The sequencing input was peripheral blood. The V gene is TRBV7-9, the J gene TRBJ2-5; 7 bases align to TRBD2. CDR3: CASSSDYWGRARETQYF. The CDR3 nucleotides are TGTGCCAGCAGCTCGGATTATTGGGGGAGGGCCCGAGAGACCCAGTACTTC.